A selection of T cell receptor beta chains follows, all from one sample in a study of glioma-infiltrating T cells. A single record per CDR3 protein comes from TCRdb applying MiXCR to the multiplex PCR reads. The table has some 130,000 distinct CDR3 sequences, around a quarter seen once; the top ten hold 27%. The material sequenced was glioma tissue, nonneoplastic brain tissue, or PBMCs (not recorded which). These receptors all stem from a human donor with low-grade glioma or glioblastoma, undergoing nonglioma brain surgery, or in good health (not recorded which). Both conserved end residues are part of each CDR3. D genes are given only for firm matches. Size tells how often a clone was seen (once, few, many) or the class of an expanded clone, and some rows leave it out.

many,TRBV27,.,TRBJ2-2,TGTGCCAGCAGTTTGGGGGACACTACCGGGGAGCTGTTTTTT,CASSLGDTTGELFF
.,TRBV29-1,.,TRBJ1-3,TGCAGCGTTCAAAAGGGTAGAAACACCATATATTTT,CSVQKGRNTIYF
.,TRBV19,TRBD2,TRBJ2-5,TGTGCCAGTAGTCCGAGACTAGCGGGGGCATCCAGGGAGACCCAGTACTTC,CASSPRLAGASRETQYF
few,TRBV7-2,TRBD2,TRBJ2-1,TGTGCCAGCAGCAAGGGACTAGCGGGGAGCCGTATCTACAATGAGCAGTTCTTC,CASSKGLAGSRIYNEQFF
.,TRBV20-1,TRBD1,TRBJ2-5,TGCAGTGCCGGGGGGACAGGGTTGAAGACCCAGTACTTC,CSAGGTGLKTQYF
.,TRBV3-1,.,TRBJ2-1,TGTGCCAGCAGCCGAGCTGCCTACAATGAGCAGTTCTTC,CASSRAAYNEQFF
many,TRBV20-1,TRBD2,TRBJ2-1,TGCAGTGCACCGCCCGGGGGGGAGAGGAATGAGCAGTTCTTC,CSAPPGGERNEQFF
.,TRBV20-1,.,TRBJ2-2,TGCAGTGCTAGCGCGGGGGCTGGGTCAGGGAACGGGGAGCTGTTTTTT,CSASAGAGSGNGELFF
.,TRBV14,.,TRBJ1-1,TGTGCCAGCAGCGTACGGATGAACACTGAAGCTTTCTTT,CASSVRMNTEAFF
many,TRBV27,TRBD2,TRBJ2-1,TGTGCCAGCAGCGGACTAGCGAACAATGAGCAGTTCTTC,CASSGLANNEQFF
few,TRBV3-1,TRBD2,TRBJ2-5,TGTGCCAGCAGCCAAGATCCTGGTAGCGGGGGGGACTTGGAGACCCAGTACTTC,CASSQDPGSGGDLETQYF
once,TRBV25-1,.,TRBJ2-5,TGTGCCAGCAGTGAAAGCGCGGGGCAAGAGACCCAGTACTTC,CASSESAGQETQYF
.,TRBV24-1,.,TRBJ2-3,TGTGCCACCAGTGATTCCAGGGGCCGGGGCACAGATACGCAGTATTTT,CATSDSRGRGTDTQYF
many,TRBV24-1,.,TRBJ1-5,TGTGCCACCAGTGATCGAGGGGTTTACCAGCCCCAGCATTTT,CATSDRGVYQPQHF
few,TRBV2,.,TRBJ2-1,TGTGCCAGCAGTCAACCGAGCTCCTACAATGAGCAGTTCTTC,CASSQPSSYNEQFF
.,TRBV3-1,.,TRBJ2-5,TGTGCCAGCAGCCTGCCCGGGACAAGGGTAGAGACCCAGTACTTC,CASSLPGTRVETQYF
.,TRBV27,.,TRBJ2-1,TGTGCCAGCAGTTTGGCCCGTAGCCGGAGTTCGTCCTACAATAAGCAGTTCTTC,CASSLARSRSSSYNKQFF